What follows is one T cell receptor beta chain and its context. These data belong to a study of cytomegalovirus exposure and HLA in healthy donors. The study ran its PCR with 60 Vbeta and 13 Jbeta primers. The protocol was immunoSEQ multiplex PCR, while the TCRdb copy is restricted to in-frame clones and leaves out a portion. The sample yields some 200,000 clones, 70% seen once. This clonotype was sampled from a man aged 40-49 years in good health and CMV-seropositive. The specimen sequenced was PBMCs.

CDR3 region: CASRTTGGGSPLHF. The CDR3 coding sequence is TGTGCCAGCAGGACGACAGGGGGCGGGTCACCCCTCCACTTT. The chain links TRBV6-5 to TRBJ1-6; 10 bases align to TRBD1. This CDR3 spans 14 amino acids. Germline V lookup: CDR1 MNHEY, CDR2 SVGAGI. Trimming at V came to 6 bases and at J to 10 bases, leaving 6 bases not matched to a gene.